Listed below are T cell receptor beta chains from one sample, sequenced in a study of CD8+ T cells in alopecia areata. Method: immunoSEQ multiplex PCR; TCRdb's copy keeps in-frame clones and lacks some. The top ten clones hold around 4.3% of a sample with around 200,000 clones, about three fifths of them seen once. The material was CD4+ T cells sorted from blood, obtained at week 4, from a patient treated with tofacitinib. All receptors derive from a human donor with alopecia areata. The CDR3 runs from the conserved cysteine through the conserved F or W. The order of the fields is V gene, D gene, J gene, clone size, CDR3 protein, CDR3 DNA. The D gene is left open where the match is weak. A clone size is listed for some rows: how often the clone was seen (once, few, many), or a class if it is expanded.

TRBV12-5	TRBD1	TRBJ1-5	-	CASAQGGQPQHF	TGTGCTAGTGCTCAGGGGGGGCAGCCCCAGCATTTT
TRBV6-5	-	TRBJ2-5	-	CASSYSIGTKRETQYF	TGTGCCAGCAGTTACTCGATAGGTACAAAAAGGGAGACCCAGTACTTC
TRBV6-1	-	TRBJ1-5	-	CASSEGSSNQPQHF	TGTGCCAGCAGTGAAGGCAGTAGCAATCAGCCCCAGCATTTT
TRBV15	TRBD1	TRBJ1-1	-	CATSRQGANTEAFF	TGTGCCACCAGCAGACAGGGGGCGAACACTGAAGCTTTCTTT
TRBV5-1	-	TRBJ2-6	-	CASSLVGGGSGANVLTF	TGCGCCAGCAGCTTGGTCGGTGGTGGCTCTGGGGCCAACGTCCTGACTTTC
TRBV5-6	-	TRBJ1-5	once	CASSLWTVISNQPQHF	TGTGCCAGCAGCCTCTGGACAGTTATAAGCAATCAGCCCCAGCATTTT
TRBV9	-	TRBJ1-2	-	CASSVQGAGGYTF	TGTGCCAGCAGCGTACAGGGTGCCGGTGGCTACACCTTC
TRBV6-6	TRBD1	TRBJ1-2	-	CASSYAGGDYGYTF	TGTGCCAGCAGTTACGCAGGGGGAGACTATGGCTACACCTTC
TRBV12-5	-	TRBJ2-5	-	CASGPRGGHGETQYF	TGTGCTAGTGGGCCCCGAGGGGGGCACGGAGAGACCCAGTACTTC
TRBV13	-	TRBJ1-2	few	CASSSWVRGEGYTF	TGTGCCAGCAGCTCGTGGGTCCGGGGCGAGGGCTACACCTTC
TRBV6-5	-	TRBJ1-4	-	CASSYSIGGVEKLFF	TGTGCCAGCAGTTACTCGATAGGGGGAGTTGAAAAACTGTTTTTT
TRBV4-2	-	TRBJ2-2	-	CASSPGASATGELFF	TGTGCCAGCAGCCCAGGGGCTAGCGCTACCGGGGAGCTGTTTTTT
TRBV5-4	TRBD2	TRBJ2-4	few	CASRDASGAPGNIQYF	TGTGCCAGCAGGGATGCTAGCGGGGCCCCTGGAAACATTCAGTACTTC
TRBV7-3	TRBD1	TRBJ1-1	few	CASSQQGYTEAFF	TGTGCCAGCAGCCAACAGGGGTACACTGAAGCTTTCTTT
TRBV30	TRBD1	TRBJ2-5	-	CAWSEWTGRKQETQYF	TGTGCCTGGAGTGAATGGACAGGGAGGAAACAAGAGACCCAGTACTTC
TRBV5-1	TRBD2	TRBJ2-5	-	CASSLSGDQETQYF	TGCGCCAGCAGCTTGAGCGGGGACCAAGAGACCCAGTACTTC
TRBV27	-	TRBJ2-7	-	CASARGAKSSYEQYF	TGTGCCAGCGCTAGGGGGGCCAAAAGCTCCTACGAGCAGTACTTC
TRBV5-6	-	TRBJ1-6	-	CASSLGLSNSPLHF	TGTGCCAGCAGCTTGGGCCTGAGCAATTCACCCCTCCACTTT
TRBV10-3	-	TRBJ2-3	-	CAISGWDGAQYF	TGTGCCATCAGTGGGTGGGACGGGGCGCAGTATTTT
TRBV2	-	TRBJ2-5	few	CASTLRWTPQETQYF	TGTGCCAGCACTCTGCGGTGGACCCCCCAAGAGACCCAGTACTTC
TRBV7-2	TRBD1	TRBJ1-1	-	CASSARQGGTEAFF	TGTGCCAGCAGCGCAAGACAGGGAGGCACTGAAGCTTTCTTT
TRBV5-1	-	TRBJ2-1	-	CASSLPGYGEQFF	TGCGCCAGCAGCTTGCCGGGGTACGGTGAGCAGTTCTTC
TRBV6-5	TRBD1	TRBJ1-6	-	CASSYSGQGVRSPLHF	TGTGCCAGCAGTTACTCCGGACAGGGGGTTCGGTCACCCCTCCACTTT
TRBV5-6	TRBD2	TRBJ2-5	few	CASSLPGGKQETQYF	TGTGCCAGCAGCTTACCGGGGGGAAAGCAAGAGACCCAGTACTTC
TRBV5-1	TRBD1	TRBJ2-7	-	CASSLDRGSYEQYF	TGCGCCAGCAGCCTGGACAGGGGATCCTACGAGCAGTACTTC
TRBV9	-	TRBJ2-3	-	CASSVGPGATDTQYF	TGTGCCAGCAGCGTAGGCCCGGGTGCGACAGATACGCAGTATTTT
TRBV5-6	-	TRBJ2-5	few	CASSSLQLTLQETQYF	TGTGCCAGCAGCTCACTACAGCTAACGCTCCAAGAGACCCAGTACTTC
TRBV7-9	-	TRBJ2-1	-	CASSSTAYDEQFF	TGTGCCAGCAGCTCAACCGCCTATGATGAGCAGTTCTTC
TRBV19	-	TRBJ2-3	-	CASSILQGRGTDTQYF	TGTGCCAGTAGTATCCTACAGGGTCGTGGCACAGATACGCAGTATTTT
TRBV7-2	-	TRBJ2-5	few	CASSLVGSPQETQYF	TGTGCCAGCAGCTTAGTTGGTAGCCCCCAAGAGACCCAGTACTTC
TRBV7-2	TRBD1	TRBJ2-5	once	CASSAPSGTGPLKETQYF	TGTGCCAGCAGCGCCCCTTCCGGGACAGGCCCCCTAAAAGAGACCCAGTACTTC
TRBV5-4	-	TRBJ2-5	-	CASSWTGLNQETQYF	TGTGCCAGCAGCTGGACCGGACTGAACCAAGAGACCCAGTACTTC
TRBV7-2	-	TRBJ2-3	-	CASSQRFSEEGDTQYF	TGTGCCAGCAGCCAGAGGTTTAGCGAGGAAGGAGATACGCAGTATTTT
TRBV11-2	-	TRBJ2-5	-	CASSLVGPGLETQYF	TGTGCCAGCAGCTTAGTTGGTCCAGGGCTGGAGACCCAGTACTTC
TRBV27	TRBD2	TRBJ2-5	-	CASMRTSGSGTQYF	TGTGCCAGCATGCGGACTAGCGGGTCGGGGACCCAGTACTTC
TRBV4-1	TRBD1	TRBJ2-7	-	CASSHGTGGLYEQYF	TGCGCCAGCAGCCACGGGACAGGGGGACTCTACGAGCAGTACTTC
TRBV6-1	-	TRBJ1-6	-	CASSGPGAANSPLHF	TGTGCCAGCAGTGGCCCGGGGGCAGCTAATTCACCCCTCCACTTT
TRBV5-1	TRBD1	TRBJ2-5	-	CASSLMTGERQETQYF	TGCGCCAGCAGCTTGATGACAGGGGAGAGACAAGAGACCCAGTACTTC
TRBV21-1	-	TRBJ1-2	-	CASRKEQGTF	TGTGCCAGCCGTAAAGAACAGGGGACCTTC
TRBV5-1	TRBD1	TRBJ1-4	few	CASSTTGTATNEKLFF	TGCGCCAGCAGCACGACAGGGACCGCAACTAATGAAAAACTGTTTTTT
TRBV7-2	-	TRBJ1-6	-	CASSSISGVSPLHF	TGTGCCAGCAGCTCCATAAGTGGGGTTTCACCCCTCCACTTT
TRBV7-7	-	TRBJ2-5	-	CASSLAAGKETQYF	TGTGCTAGCAGCTTAGCCGCAGGGAAGGAGACCCAGTACTTC
TRBV30	TRBD1	TRBJ1-4	-	CAWSVQGGREKLFF	TGTGCCTGGAGTGTACAAGGGGGCAGGGAAAAACTGTTTTTT
TRBV2	-	TRBJ2-5	-	CASSVMETQYF	TGTGCCAGCAGTGTGATGGAGACCCAGTACTTC
TRBV30	-	TRBJ1-5	once	CAWSVGITDQPQHF	TGTGCCTGGAGTGTCGGGATCACCGATCAGCCCCAGCATTTT
TRBV30	-	TRBJ1-6	-	CAWRPPRWSPLHF	TGTGCCTGGAGGCCGCCCCGATGGTCGCCCCTCCACTTT
TRBV6-6	TRBD2	TRBJ2-5	-	CASRSSGEETQYF	TGTGCCAGCAGGAGTAGCGGGGAAGAGACCCAGTACTTC
TRBV5-6	-	TRBJ2-5	few	CASSLGLKETQYF	TGTGCCAGCAGCTTGGGGCTCAAAGAGACCCAGTACTTC
TRBV7-2	-	TRBJ1-3	-	CASSFETLSSGNTIYF	TGTGCCAGCAGCTTCGAGACTCTGAGCTCTGGAAACACCATATATTTT
TRBV30	-	TRBJ2-5	few	CAWSPSITQYF	TGTGCCTGGAGCCCCTCGATAACCCAGTACTTC
TRBV30	TRBD2	TRBJ2-3	-	CAWSAGLAGLGDTQYF	TGTGCCTGGAGTGCCGGACTAGCGGGGTTGGGGGATACGCAGTATTTT
TRBV29-1	TRBD2	TRBJ2-1	-	CSVPRGGPSNEQFF	TGCAGCGTTCCGCGGGGGGGCCCCTCCAATGAGCAGTTCTTC